The 9 T cell receptor beta chains below come from one sample, sequenced in a study of shared clonotypes between healthy human individuals (dated by TCRdb to the early 2020s). The library was obtained by the immunoSEQ multiplex PCR assay. Held by TCRdb, this immuneACCESS table contains in-frame sequences only and omits some clones. Under half of the omission traces to an unresolved V gene where checked; the cause of the rest is unknown. For this sample there are approximately 2.5 million clones; 80% to 95% appear just once. In total, the top ten clones hold 0.36% of the sample. The sample consisted of naive CD4+ T cells from PBMCs. According to the study, the label for this sample's cell subset or site signals: CD45RA+ positively selected. The receptors originated from a man aged 18-30 years in good health. Some clones in this sample may be carry-over from other donors' samples.

The CDR3 sequence is CASSNHLTGVLNTEAFF. CDR3 DNA: TGTGCCAGCTCAAACCACCTTACCGGAGTCCTGAACACTGAAGCTTTCTTT. This chain joins TRBV7-3 and TRBJ1-1; no definite D call. The CDR3 loop spans 17 amino acids. Germline CDR1 SGHTA, CDR2 FQGTGA. The V gene lost 8 bases and the J gene lost 0 bases, with 22 bases spanning the gap.

The chain combines TRBV6-5 with TRBJ2-7; 7 nucleotides line up with TRBD2. The J segment lost 1 base and the V segment lost 2 bases, leaving 5 bases of the junction unmatched. CDR1 is MNHEY, CDR2 SVGAGI, per germline. CDR3 length equals 15 residues. The CDR3 protein is CASSYKERGSYEQYF. The CDR3 DNA sequence: TGTGCCAGCAGTTACAAGGAGCGGGGTTCCTACGAGCAGTACTTC.

This chain uses TRBV29-1 with TRBJ2-7; D perhaps matches TRBD2 (6 bases). The ends were cut back, 2 bases at V and 3 bases at J, with 17 bases in the middle. Germline V gene sequence: CDR1 SQVTM, CDR2 ANQGSEA. The CDR3 has 15 residues. In nucleotides, the CDR3 is TGCAGCGTTGAATCAACCGGGACTGGGATCTACGAGCAGTACTTC. The encoded protein is CSVESTGTGIYEQYF.

The chain is built from TRBV19 and TRBJ2-3; tentative D call: TRBD2 (5 bases). Germline lookup yields CDR1 LNHDA and CDR2 SQIVND (reference sequence). The CDR3 is 14 amino acids. V was cut by 7 bases and J by 3 bases, with 14 bases left in between. The DNA for the CDR3 is TGTGCCAGTATCCCTTCCGGGGAGACAGATACGCAGTATTTT. This codes for CASIPSGETDTQYF.

The rearrangement uses TRBV15 and TRBJ2-7; tentatively, D is TRBD2 (6 bases). Trimming shortened V by 6 bases and J by 1 base, and 13 bases separated the two germline ends. The germline gives CDR1 LNHNV, CDR2 YYDKDF (reference sequence). The CDR3 extends over 14 amino acids. The DNA for the CDR3 is TGTGCCACCAGGGCGAGGAGGGGTTCCTACGAGCAGTACTTC. This encodes CATRARRGSYEQYF. Complete variable domain (other parts from reference TRBV15 and TRBJ2-7): DAMVIQNPRYQVTQFGKPVTLSCSQTLNHNVMYWYQQKSSQAPKLLFHYYDKDFNNEADTPDNFQSRRPNTSFCFLDIRSPGLGDTAMYLCATRARRGSYEQYFGPGTRLTVT.

The CDR3 here is CSAIWTDTQYF. In nucleotides, the CDR3 is TGCAGTGCTATTTGGACAGATACGCAGTATTTT. The chain joins TRBV20-1 to TRBJ2-3; D unresolved. The CDR3 has 11 amino acids. V lost 4 bases to trimming and J lost 3 bases, with 5 bases between them. Germline loops: CDR1 DFQATT, CDR2 SNEGSKA (reference sequence).

The chain links TRBV7-8 to TRBJ1-4; 7 bases agree with TRBD1. V gave up 1 base and J gave up 4 bases; unmatched junction bases: 6. CDR1 is SGHVS, CDR2 FQNEAQ, per germline. The CDR3 totals 16 residues. The CDR3: CASSLGQGPFNEKLFF. The CDR3 DNA reads as TGTGCCAGCAGCTTAGGACAGGGTCCTTTTAATGAAAAACTGTTTTTT.

The rearrangement joins TRBV6-1 to TRBJ1-1; 8 nucleotides match TRBD1. The germline CDR1 and CDR2 sequences are MNHNS and SASEGT. This CDR3 region has 13 residues. J lost 5 bases, V lost 5 bases, and 4 bases had no gene match. This CDR3 is CASSQDRATEAFF. The CDR3 DNA sequence: TGTGCCAGCAGTCAGGACAGGGCTACTGAAGCTTTCTTT.

The V and J genes are TRBV5-1 and TRBJ2-5; D uncertain. V was trimmed by 0 bases and J by 6 bases, leaving 6 bases between them. The CDR3 sequence is 12 residues long. From germline, CDR1 is SGHRS and CDR2 YFSETQ. CDR3 sequence reads: CASSLAGQTQYF. DNA for the CDR3: TGCGCCAGCAGCTTGGCGGGTCAGACCCAGTACTTC.